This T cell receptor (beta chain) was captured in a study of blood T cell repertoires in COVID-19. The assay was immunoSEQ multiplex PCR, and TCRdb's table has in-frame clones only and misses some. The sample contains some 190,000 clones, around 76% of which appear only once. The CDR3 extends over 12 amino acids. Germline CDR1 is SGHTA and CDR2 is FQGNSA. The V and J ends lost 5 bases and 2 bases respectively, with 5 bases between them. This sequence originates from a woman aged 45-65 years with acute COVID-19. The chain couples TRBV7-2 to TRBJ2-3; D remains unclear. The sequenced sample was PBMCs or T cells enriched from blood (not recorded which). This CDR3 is CASSQYTDTQYF. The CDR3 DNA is TGTGCCAGCAGCCAGTACACAGATACGCAGTATTTT.